The clone carrying this TCR beta chain was counted ten times or more. Time point indicated: before trial treatment. The treatment that donors received included nivolumab, ipilimumab, aspirin, low-dose cyclophosphamide and low-dose radiotherapy. This specimen belongs to a study of low-dose radiotherapy and immunotherapy resistance in tumors. The germline V gene encodes CDR1 SGHTA and CDR2 FQGNSA. The CDR3 has 15 residues. Trimming shortened V by 1 base and J by 2 bases, and 11 bases separated the two germline ends. Alpha- and beta-chain coverage of first-strand cDNA came from TRAV- and TRBV-specific primers. The TCRs were subjected to amplification over approximately 19 PCR cycles employing a constant-region primer in conjunction with a V-primer adapter. TCRdb processed the reads anew with MiXCR; each CDR3 protein has one entry. The profile shows more than 45,000 distinct CDR3 sequences, under 30% of them singletons.

V is TRBV7-2 and J is TRBJ2-5; tentative D call: TRBD1 (7 bases). This specimen consisted of PBMCs, obtained before treatment. This sequence originates from a male donor with prostate cancer. The CDR3 loop reads CASSLEAGGQETQYF. The CDR3 DNA reads TGTGCCAGCAGCTTAGAGGCAGGGGGGCAAGAGACCCAGTACTTC.